This entry lists 18 T cell receptor beta chains sequenced from one sample in a study of T cells in tuberculosis. Time point of the sample: new active TB diagnosis, blood taken before or within 7 days of starting treatment. Repertoires were generated with immunoSEQ multiplex PCR, while TCRdb's copy carries only in-frame clones and drops some. The sample holds about 34,000 clones, roughly 93% seen once. Specimen: PBMCs, collected at tuberculosis diagnosis. The origin of the receptors is an adult with tuberculosis.

A few counts support this clone. This rearrangement joins TRBV15 to TRBJ2-2, with D maybe TRBD1 (5 bases). The CDR3 length is 17 residues. CDR1 and CDR2 from the germline V gene are LNHNV and YYDKDF (reference sequence). Trimming removed 0 bases from V and 0 bases from J, with 11 bases in between. CDR3: CATSRDPTASNTGELFF. CDR3 nucleotides: TGTGCCACCAGCAGAGATCCGACAGCCTCGAACACCGGGGAGCTGTTTTTT.

The CDR3 DNA sequence: TGTGCCAGTAGTCAGCAGGGGGCGCGCACTGAAGCTTTCTTT. It specifies CASSQQGARTEAFF. V usage is TRBV19 and J usage is TRBJ1-1; 8 bases match TRBD1. The CDR3 loop spans 14 amino acids. Germline V lookup: CDR1 LNHDA, CDR2 SQIVND (reference sequence). Trimming cost V 5 bases and J 4 bases; bases outside gene matches: 6.

This rearrangement joins TRBV7-2 to TRBJ2-5; D is perhaps TRBD1 (6 bases). CDR3 length: 14 residues. Germline-derived CDR1 and CDR2 are SGHTA and FQGNSA. V lost 1 base and J 3 bases, leaving 9 bases between the germline ends. CDR3 nucleotides: TGTGCCAGCAGCTTAGATGGGGGCAAAGAGACCCAGTACTTC. The encoded protein is CASSLDGGKETQYF.

The chain recombines TRBV4-2 with TRBJ1-1; no clear D. The CDR3 spans 13 residues. CDR1 is LGHNA, CDR2 YNFKEQ, per germline. V was clipped by 7 bases and J by 1 base, with 10 bases between them. CDR3 in amino acids: CASTKGGNTEAFF. CDR3 DNA sequence: TGTGCCAGCACAAAGGGAGGGAACACTGAAGCTTTCTTT.

The rearrangement uses TRBV7-9 and TRBJ2-7; D perhaps matches TRBD2 (6 bases). This CDR3 comprises 14 residues. Germline V gives CDR1 SEHNR, CDR2 FQNEAQ (reference sequence). V was trimmed by 0 bases and J by 6 bases, leaving 12 bases between them. The CDR3 loop reads CASSLAEGWGEQYF. The CDR3 bases are TGTGCCAGCAGCTTAGCGGAGGGATGGGGCGAGCAGTACTTC.

V gene TRBV12-5 combines with J gene TRBJ2-7; no firm D call. Germline V gene data show CDR1 as LGHNT and CDR2 as FRNRAP. V shed 5 bases and J shed 6 bases, with 5 bases lying between them. The CDR3 is made up of 10 amino acids. CDR3 region: CASGIVEQYF. In DNA form, the CDR3 reads TGTGCTAGTGGTATAGTCGAGCAGTACTTC.

The V call is TRBV18, the J call TRBJ2-7; TRBD2 might be the D (6 bases). CDR1 is KGHSH and CDR2 is LQKENI in the germline V gene. The germline V and J ends were trimmed by 5 bases and 5 bases, with 16 bases remaining between them. This CDR3 comprises 14 residues. The CDR3 region is CASSSRTGGDEQYF. DNA for the CDR3: TGTGCCAGCTCATCTCGAACCGGGGGAGACGAGCAGTACTTC.

V is TRBV6-5 and J is TRBJ1-1, with a weak D call TRBD1 (6 bases). Germline-derived CDR1 and CDR2 are MNHEY and SVGAGI. The CDR3 has 15 residues. V gave up 6 bases and J gave up 4 bases, with 18 bases separating them. CDR3 in amino acids: CASSPPLRDTTEAFF. The CDR3 DNA is TGTGCCAGCAGCCCCCCCCTCCGGGACACCACTGAAGCTTTCTTT.

The rearrangement links TRBV6-1 to TRBJ1-3; D is undetermined. CDR3 length: 12 residues. Germline assignment: CDR1 MNHNS and CDR2 SASEGT. V was trimmed by 8 bases and J by 0 bases, leaving 5 bases between them. The chain's CDR3 is CASESSGNTIYF. In nucleotides, the CDR3 is TGTGCCAGCGAGAGCTCTGGAAACACCATATATTTT.

The gene calls are TRBV6-1 and TRBJ1-1; possibly TRBD1 for D (6 bases). Germline V lookup: CDR1 MNHNS, CDR2 SASEGT. The V end was cut by 6 bases, the J end by 4 bases, with 15 bases between. The CDR3 runs to 14 residues. The CDR3 here is CASSVRGWGTEAFF. Written as DNA, the CDR3 is TGTGCCAGCAGCGTCAGGGGATGGGGCACTGAAGCTTTCTTT.

This clone was recorded only once. The chain links TRBV2 to TRBJ1-1; tentatively, D is TRBD1 (6 bases). The CDR3 contains 16 residues. Germline V gene sequence: CDR1 SNHLY, CDR2 FYNNEI. V lost 4 bases and J 0 bases, leaving 15 bases between the germline ends. The CDR3 here is CASSGVGGAMNTEAFF. The DNA for the CDR3 is TGTGCCAGCAGTGGGGTAGGGGGTGCTATGAACACTGAAGCTTTCTTT.

V gene TRBV19 combines with J gene TRBJ2-7; 16 positions agree with TRBD2. CDR1 is LNHDA and CDR2 is SQIVND in the germline V gene (reference sequence). J gave up 6 bases and V 6 bases, and 5 bases lay outside the gene matches. The CDR3 extends over 15 amino acids. As DNA, the CDR3 is TGTGCCAGTAGCCAGGGGACTAGCGGGAGGGGCGAGCAGTACTTC. Residues: CASSQGTSGRGEQYF.

This chain connects TRBV10-1 to TRBJ1-1; D ambiguous. Trimming pared 4 bases from V and 3 bases from J, leaving 15 bases between. CDR1 and CDR2 from the germline V gene are WNHNN and SYGVQD (reference sequence). The CDR3 length is 15 residues. The CDR3 nucleotides are TGCGCCAGCAGTGTAATCCCCCGGCGGGACACTGAAGCTTTCTTT. Its protein product is CASSVIPRRDTEAFF.

Regarding this clone: The sample contains more than one DNA sequence encoding this CDR3. The CDR3 nucleotides are TGTGCCAGCAGTTTGCAGGGTGGCGCAGATACGCAGTATTTT. It specifies CASSLQGGADTQYF. The rearrangement joins TRBV6-1 to TRBJ2-3; TRBD1 is a possible D gene (5 bases). The CDR3 has 14 amino acids. Looked up from germline, CDR1 is MNHNS and CDR2 is SASEGT. V was trimmed by 5 bases and J by 4 bases, leaving 13 bases between them.

This clone was observed a single time. V usage is TRBV14 and J usage is TRBJ2-1; TRBD2 matches 7 bases. Unmatched junction bases numbered 23, after V lost 1 base and J lost 8 bases. The CDR3 is 20 residues long. Germline V gene lookup returns CDR1 SGHDN and CDR2 FVKESK. CDR3 protein: CASSQVPEALAGAASHEQFF. CDR3 DNA sequence: TGTGCCAGCAGCCAAGTCCCTGAGGCGTTAGCGGGTGCCGCTTCCCATGAGCAGTTCTTC.

This clone appeared a few times. This sequence joins TRBV2 and TRBJ1-4; D not resolved. The CDR3 is 14 residues long. V lost 9 bases and J 0 bases, leaving 11 bases between the germline ends. Germline V gene data show CDR1 as SNHLY and CDR2 as FYNNEI. The CDR3 loop is CASVVQATNEKLFF. In nucleotides, the CDR3 is TGTGCCAGTGTAGTTCAAGCAACTAATGAAAAACTGTTTTTT.

The chain joins TRBV19 to TRBJ1-2; the match to TRBD1 covers 8 bases. CDR3 length: 14 residues. The ends lost 5 bases at V and 6 bases at J; junction bases unmatched: 8. Germline V gives CDR1 LNHDA, CDR2 SQIVND (reference sequence). The CDR3 nucleotides read TGTGCCAGTAGTCGGTACGGGACAGGTAATGGCTACACCTTC. Translating it yields CASSRYGTGNGYTF. Based on the CDR3 plus reference TRBV19 and TRBJ1-2, the full variable domain is DGGITQSPKYLFRKEGQNVTLSCEQNLNHDAMYWYRQDPGQGLRLIYYSQIVNDFQKGDIAEGYSVSREKKESFPLTVTSAQKNPTAFYLCASSRYGTGNGYTFGSGTRLTVV.

The V and J genes are TRBV27 and TRBJ2-1, with a possible D match to TRBD2 (6 bases). CDR1 is MNHEY and CDR2 is SMNVEV in the germline V gene (reference sequence). CDR3 length equals 12 residues. V was clipped by 2 bases and J by 7 bases, with 6 bases between them. DNA of the CDR3: TGTGCCAGCAGTTTAGGGGGGAATGAGCAGTTCTTC. Its protein product is CASSLGGNEQFF.